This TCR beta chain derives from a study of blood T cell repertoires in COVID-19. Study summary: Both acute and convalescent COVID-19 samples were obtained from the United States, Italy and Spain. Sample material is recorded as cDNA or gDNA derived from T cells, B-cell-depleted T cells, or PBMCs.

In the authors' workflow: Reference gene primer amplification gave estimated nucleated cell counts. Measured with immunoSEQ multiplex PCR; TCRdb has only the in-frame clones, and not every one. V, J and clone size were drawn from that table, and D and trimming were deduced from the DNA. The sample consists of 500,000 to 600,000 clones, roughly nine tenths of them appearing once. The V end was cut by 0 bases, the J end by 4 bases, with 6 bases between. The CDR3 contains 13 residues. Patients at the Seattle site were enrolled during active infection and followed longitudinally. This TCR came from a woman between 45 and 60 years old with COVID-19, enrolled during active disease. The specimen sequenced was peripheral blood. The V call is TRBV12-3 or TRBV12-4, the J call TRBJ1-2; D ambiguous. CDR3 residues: CASSLAHGYGYTF. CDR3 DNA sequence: TGTGCCAGCAGTTTAGCGCACGGCTATGGCTACACCTTC.